Following are 16 T cell receptor beta chains from one sample sequenced in a study of neurological immune-mediated disorders. TCRdb redid the calling of the 5' RACE reads with MiXCR, one entry per CDR3 protein. The sample has around 66,000 distinct CDR3 sequences, roughly 4.9% seen once. Sequencing used PBMCs. The origin of the receptors is a woman aged 70-85 years with multiple sclerosis.

This clonotype came up a few times. The rearrangement joins TRBV29-1 to TRBJ2-6; a possible D gene is TRBD2 (5 bases). Germline V gene lookup returns CDR1 SQVTM and CDR2 ANQGSEA. There are 15 residues in the CDR3. Trimming removed 7 bases from V and 4 bases from J, with 17 bases in between. Here the CDR3 reads CSAERFGSGANVLTF. In DNA form, the CDR3 reads TGCAGCGCCGAAAGGTTTGGGAGCGGGGCCAACGTCCTGACTTTC.

This clonotype was seen more than once but under ten times. CDR3 coding DNA: TGTGCCAGCAGTTTAGCGAACTTCTACACCTTC. Translating gives CASSLANFYTF. The gene calls are TRBV12-3 or TRBV12-4 and TRBJ1-2; D ambiguous. CDR3 length: 11 residues. Trimming pared 0 bases from V and 10 bases from J, leaving 6 bases between.

The chain carries TRBV19 and TRBJ2-1; no definite D call. From germline, CDR1 is LNHDA and CDR2 SQIVND (reference sequence). The CDR3 has 12 amino acids. V lost 3 bases and J 5 bases, leaving 5 bases between the germline ends. The CDR3 DNA reads as TGTGCCAGTAGTATGGGAAACAATGAGCAGTTCTTC. Amino acid sequence: CASSMGNNEQFF.

This clonotype was seen ten or more times. V is TRBV5-1 and J is TRBJ1-1, with no clear D. This CDR3 has 13 residues. Germline assignment: CDR1 SGHRS and CDR2 YFSETQ. V shed 4 bases and J shed 1 base, with 8 bases lying between them. In nucleotides, the CDR3 is TGCGCCAGCAGCGCCAGCGGGAACACTGAAGCTTTCTTT. Its translation: CASSASGNTEAFF.

This clonotype was observed many times. The chain carries TRBV7-2 and TRBJ1-6; 11 bases align to TRBD1. After removal of 2 bases from V and 9 bases from J, the junction contained 3 bases not matched to a gene. From germline, CDR1 is SGHTA and CDR2 FQGNSA. This CDR3 is 15 amino acids long. CDR3: CASSLTGQGVSPLHF. The CDR3 nucleotides are TGTGCCAGCAGCTTAACGGGACAGGGGGTTTCACCCCTCCACTTT.

This clonotype has a count of ten or more. The chain joins TRBV4-3 to TRBJ1-1; D is undetermined. V lost 0 bases and J lost 5, with 16 bases in between. The CDR3 loop spans 16 amino acids. Germline CDR1 is LGHNA and CDR2 is YSLEER. CDR3 sequence reads: CASSQEREQVETEAFF. The DNA for the CDR3 is TGCGCCAGCAGCCAAGAAAGGGAGCAGGTCGAGACTGAAGCTTTCTTT.

There are many counts of this clonotype. The chain carries TRBV6-5 and TRBJ2-7, with D uncertain. V lost 6 bases and J 1 base, leaving 13 bases between the germline ends. CDR3 length: 14 amino acids. Germline assignment: CDR1 MNHEY and CDR2 SVGAGI. CDR3 sequence reads: CASSTLQSSYEQYF. The CDR3 coding sequence is TGTGCCAGCAGCACTTTACAGAGTTCCTACGAGCAGTACTTC.

The gene calls are TRBV11-2 and TRBJ1-2, with D possibly being TRBD1 (6 bases). V was pared by 3 bases and J by 6 bases, with 14 bases between. The CDR3 loop spans 14 amino acids. Germline V gene data show CDR1 as SGHAT and CDR2 as FQNNGV. For the CDR3, the DNA is TGTGCCAGCAGCTTTGGCAGGGGTGTTGATGGCTACACCTTC. It yields the protein CASSFGRGVDGYTF.

The V gene is TRBV5-1, the J gene TRBJ2-1; D not certain. Trimming took off 6 bases at V and 5 bases at J, with 9 bases between the two ends. The germline V gene has CDR1 SGHRS and CDR2 YFSETQ. The length of the CDR3 is 12 residues. The CDR3 sequence: CASIDTNNEQFF. CDR3 coding DNA: TGCGCCAGCATCGACACAAACAATGAGCAGTTCTTC. Complete variable domain (other parts from reference TRBV5-1 and TRBJ2-1): KAGVTQTPRYLIKTRGQQVTLSCSPISGHRSVSWYQQTPGQGLQFLFEYFSETQRNKGNFPGRFSGRQFSNSRSEMNVSTLELGDSALYLCASIDTNNEQFFGPGTRLTVL.

This clonotype has a count of ten or more. This chain connects TRBV5-1 to TRBJ2-7; TRBD2 matches at 13 bases. CDR3 length: 15 amino acids. After removal of 2 bases from V and 7 bases from J, the junction contained 6 bases not matched to a gene. Germline assignment: CDR1 SGHRS and CDR2 YFSETQ. The CDR3 protein is CASSLGLAGVEEQYF. In nucleotides, the CDR3 is TGCGCCAGCAGCTTAGGACTAGCGGGAGTGGAAGAGCAGTACTTC.

This clonotype was recorded many times. The chain uses TRBV6-2 or TRBV6-3 and TRBJ1-5; 9 bases map to TRBD1. The CDR3 totals 16 residues. V shed 5 bases and J 5 bases; nucleotides not matched to a gene: 10. In germline, CDR1 is MNHEY, CDR2 SVGEGT. The DNA for the CDR3 is TGTGCCAGCAGTACAGGGGGCGTCGCGAGGGATCAGCCCCAGCATTTT. This sequence encodes CASSTGGVARDQPQHF.

This clonotype was seen many times. The chain couples TRBV5-5 to TRBJ2-6, with no clear D. Trimming stripped 5 bases from V and 3 bases from J, with 9 bases between. The germline V gene encodes CDR1 SGHKS and CDR2 YYEKEE (reference sequence). The CDR3 spans 14 residues. The CDR3 spells CASSLSFGANVLTF. The DNA of the CDR3 is TGTGCCAGCAGTTTGAGCTTTGGGGCCAACGTCCTGACTTTC.

This clonotype was picked up many times. V gene TRBV28 combines with J gene TRBJ1-5, with no clear D. Trimming left V 2 bases short and J 5 bases short, with 7 bases between. The CDR3 covers 13 residues. CDR1 MDHEN and CDR2 SYDVKM come from the germline V gene. This CDR3 is CASSLLGDQPQHF. The DNA for the CDR3 is TGTGCCAGCAGTTTACTCGGTGATCAGCCCCAGCATTTT.

This clonotype was seen repeatedly, ten times or more. The rearrangement uses TRBV27 and TRBJ1-5; D is possibly TRBD1 (5 bases). Per germline, CDR1 MNHEY and CDR2 SMNVEV (reference sequence). V shed 0 bases and J shed 4 bases, with 19 bases lying between them. The CDR3 contains 18 residues. The CDR3 loop reads CASSLSVAVAGKNQPQHF. CDR3 coding DNA: TGTGCCAGCAGTTTATCAGTGGCGGTGGCAGGGAAGAATCAGCCCCAGCATTTT.

This clonotype was counted at least ten times. The chain combines TRBV10-3 with TRBJ2-1; weak D call: TRBD2 (5 bases). The CDR3 length is 13 residues. Looked up from germline, CDR1 is ENHRY and CDR2 is SYGVKD. Trimming took 2 bases from V and 6 from J, leaving 8 bases between them. Here the CDR3 DNA reads TGTGCCATCAGTGAGGTTAGCGCCAATGAGCAGTTCTTC. It specifies CAISEVSANEQFF.

This clonotype was counted at least ten times. The rearrangement links TRBV12-3 or TRBV12-4 to TRBJ2-4; D gene uncertain. This CDR3 spans 17 amino acids. V was trimmed by 1 base and J by 1 base, leaving 14 bases between them. The CDR3: CASSLGIAVPAKNIQYF. CDR3 bases: TGTGCCAGCAGTTTAGGTATTGCAGTTCCGGCCAAAAACATTCAGTACTTC.